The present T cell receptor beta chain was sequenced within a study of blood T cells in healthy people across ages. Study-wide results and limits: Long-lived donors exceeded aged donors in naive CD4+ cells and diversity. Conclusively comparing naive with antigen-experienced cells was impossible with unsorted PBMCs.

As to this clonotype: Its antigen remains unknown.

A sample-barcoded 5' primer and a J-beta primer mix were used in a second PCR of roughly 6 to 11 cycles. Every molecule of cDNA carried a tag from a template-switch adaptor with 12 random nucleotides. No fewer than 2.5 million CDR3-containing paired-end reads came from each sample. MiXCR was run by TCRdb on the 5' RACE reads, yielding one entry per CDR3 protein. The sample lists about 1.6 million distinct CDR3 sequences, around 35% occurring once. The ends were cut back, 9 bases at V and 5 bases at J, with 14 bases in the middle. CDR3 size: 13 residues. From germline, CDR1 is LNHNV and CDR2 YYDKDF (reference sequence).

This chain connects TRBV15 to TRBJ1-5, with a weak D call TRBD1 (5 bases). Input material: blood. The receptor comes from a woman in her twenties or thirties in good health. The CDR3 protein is CATSRGADQPQHF. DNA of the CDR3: TGTGCCACAAGTAGGGGCGCCGATCAGCCCCAGCATTTT.